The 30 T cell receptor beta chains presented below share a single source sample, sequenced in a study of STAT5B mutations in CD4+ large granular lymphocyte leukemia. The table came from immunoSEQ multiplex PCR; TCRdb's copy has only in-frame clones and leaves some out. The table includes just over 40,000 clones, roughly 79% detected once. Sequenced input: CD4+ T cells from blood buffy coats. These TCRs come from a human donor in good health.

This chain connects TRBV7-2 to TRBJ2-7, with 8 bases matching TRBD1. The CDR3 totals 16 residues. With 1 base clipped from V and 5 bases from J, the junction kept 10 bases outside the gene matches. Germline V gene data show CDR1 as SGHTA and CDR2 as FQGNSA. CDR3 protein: CASSLGPQGAGHEQYF. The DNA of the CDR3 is TGTGCCAGCAGCTTAGGACCCCAGGGGGCTGGCCACGAGCAGTACTTC.

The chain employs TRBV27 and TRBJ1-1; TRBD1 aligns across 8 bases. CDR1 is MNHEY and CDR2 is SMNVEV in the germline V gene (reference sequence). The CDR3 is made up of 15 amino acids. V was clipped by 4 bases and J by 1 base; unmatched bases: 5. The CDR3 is CASSSPGQENTEAFF. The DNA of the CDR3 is TGTGCCAGCAGTTCCCCGGGACAGGAGAACACTGAAGCTTTCTTT.

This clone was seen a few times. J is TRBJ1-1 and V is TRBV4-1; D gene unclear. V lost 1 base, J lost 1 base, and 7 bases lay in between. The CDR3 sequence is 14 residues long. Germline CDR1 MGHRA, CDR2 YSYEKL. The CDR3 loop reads CASSQGMGNTEAFF. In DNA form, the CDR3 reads TGCGCCAGCAGCCAAGGCATGGGGAACACTGAAGCTTTCTTT.

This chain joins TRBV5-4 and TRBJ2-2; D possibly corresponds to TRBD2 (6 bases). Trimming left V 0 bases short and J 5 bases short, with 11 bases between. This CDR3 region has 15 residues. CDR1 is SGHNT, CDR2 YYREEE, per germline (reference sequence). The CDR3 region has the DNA TGTGCCAGCAGCTTGGCCAGTGGGGGGACCGGGGAGCTGTTTTTT. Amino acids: CASSLASGGTGELFF.

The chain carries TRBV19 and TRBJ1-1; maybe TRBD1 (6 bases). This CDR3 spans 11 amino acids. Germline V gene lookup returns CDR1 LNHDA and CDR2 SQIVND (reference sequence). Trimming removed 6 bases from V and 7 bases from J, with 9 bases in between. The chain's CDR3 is CASRDRLEAFF. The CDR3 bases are TGTGCCAGTAGGGACAGACTTGAAGCTTTCTTT.

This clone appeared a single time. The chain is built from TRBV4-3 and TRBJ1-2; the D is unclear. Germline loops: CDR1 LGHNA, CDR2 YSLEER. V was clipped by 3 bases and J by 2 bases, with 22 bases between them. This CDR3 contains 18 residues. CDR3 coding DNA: TGCGCCAGCAGCCAGGAAACATCCTTAGCGCTAAAGAACTATGGCTACACCTTC. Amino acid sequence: CASSQETSLALKNYGYTF.

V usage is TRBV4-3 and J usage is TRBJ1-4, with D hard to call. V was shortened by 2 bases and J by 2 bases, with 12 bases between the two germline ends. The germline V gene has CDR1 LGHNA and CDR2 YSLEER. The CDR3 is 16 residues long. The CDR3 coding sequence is TGCGCCAGCAGCCAACACGAAGGATCGACTAATGAAAAACTGTTTTTT. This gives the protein CASSQHEGSTNEKLFF.

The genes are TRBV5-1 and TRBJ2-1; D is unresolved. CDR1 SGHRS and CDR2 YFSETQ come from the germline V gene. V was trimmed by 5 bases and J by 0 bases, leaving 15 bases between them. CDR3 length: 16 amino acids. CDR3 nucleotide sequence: TGCGCCAGCAGTCTGCGGACGACCAGCTCCTACAATGAGCAGTTCTTC. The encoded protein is CASSLRTTSSYNEQFF.

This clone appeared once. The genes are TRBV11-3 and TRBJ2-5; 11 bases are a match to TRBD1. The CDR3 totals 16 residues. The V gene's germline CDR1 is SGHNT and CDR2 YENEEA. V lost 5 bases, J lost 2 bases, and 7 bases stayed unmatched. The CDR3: CASSPGTGGPQETQYF. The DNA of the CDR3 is TGTGCCAGCAGCCCCGGGACAGGGGGGCCTCAAGAGACCCAGTACTTC.

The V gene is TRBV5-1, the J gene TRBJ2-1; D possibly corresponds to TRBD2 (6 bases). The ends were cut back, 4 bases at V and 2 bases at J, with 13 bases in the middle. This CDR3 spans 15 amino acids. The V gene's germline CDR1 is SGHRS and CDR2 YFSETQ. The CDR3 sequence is CASSADWGAYNEQFF. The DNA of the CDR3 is TGCGCCAGCAGCGCCGATTGGGGGGCCTACAATGAGCAGTTCTTC.

The CDR3 DNA reads as TGTGCCAGCAGCTTTGGCCCCGAGGGCGAGCAGTACTTC. Residues: CASSFGPEGEQYF. V usage is TRBV11-2 and J usage is TRBJ2-7; D is perhaps TRBD2 (5 bases). This CDR3 contains 13 residues. Germline CDR1 reads SGHAT; CDR2 reads FQNNGV. The germline V and J ends were trimmed by 3 bases and 6 bases, with 12 bases remaining between them.

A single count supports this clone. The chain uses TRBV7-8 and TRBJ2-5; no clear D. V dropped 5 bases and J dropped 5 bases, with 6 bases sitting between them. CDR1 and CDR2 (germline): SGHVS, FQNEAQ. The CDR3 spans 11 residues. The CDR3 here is CASSPRETQYF. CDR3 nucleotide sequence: TGTGCCAGCAGCCCCCGGGAGACCCAGTACTTC. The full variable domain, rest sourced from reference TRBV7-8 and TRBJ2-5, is GAGVSQSPRYKVAKRGQDVALRCDPISGHVSLFWYQQALGQGPEFLTYFQNEAQLDKSGLPSDRFFAERPEGSVSTLKIQRTQQEDSAVYLCASSPRETQYFGPGTRLLVL.

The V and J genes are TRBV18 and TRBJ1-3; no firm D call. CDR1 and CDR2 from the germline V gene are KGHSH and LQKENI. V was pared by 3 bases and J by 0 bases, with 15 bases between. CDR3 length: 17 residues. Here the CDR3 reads CASSPYRAGSSGNTIYF. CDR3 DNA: TGTGCCAGCTCACCCTACAGAGCGGGGAGCTCTGGAAACACCATATATTTT.

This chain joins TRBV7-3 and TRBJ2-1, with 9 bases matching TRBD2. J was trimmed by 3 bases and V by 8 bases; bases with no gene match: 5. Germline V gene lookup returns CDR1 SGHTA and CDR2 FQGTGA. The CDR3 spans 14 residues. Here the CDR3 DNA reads TGTGCCAGCGGAAGAGCGGGGGGCTACAATGAGCAGTTCTTC. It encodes CASGRAGGYNEQFF.

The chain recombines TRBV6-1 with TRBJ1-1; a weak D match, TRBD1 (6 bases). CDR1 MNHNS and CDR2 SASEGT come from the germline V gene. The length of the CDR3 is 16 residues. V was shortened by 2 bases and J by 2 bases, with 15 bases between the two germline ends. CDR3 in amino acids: CASSELQGRTNTEAFF. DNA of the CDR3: TGTGCCAGCAGTGAATTACAGGGTCGGACTAACACTGAAGCTTTCTTT.

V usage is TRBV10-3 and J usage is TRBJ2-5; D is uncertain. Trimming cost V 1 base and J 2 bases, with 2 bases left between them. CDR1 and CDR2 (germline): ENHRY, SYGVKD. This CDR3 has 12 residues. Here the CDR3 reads CAISELQETQYF. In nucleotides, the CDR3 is TGTGCCATCAGTGAGTTACAAGAGACCCAGTACTTC.

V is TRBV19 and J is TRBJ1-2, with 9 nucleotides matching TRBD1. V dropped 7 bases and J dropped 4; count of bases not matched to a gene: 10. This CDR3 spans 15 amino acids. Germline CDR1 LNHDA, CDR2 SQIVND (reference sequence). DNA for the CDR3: TGTGCCAGTAAGGAAACAGGGGGCGCGGGCTATGGCTACACCTTC. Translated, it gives CASKETGGAGYGYTF. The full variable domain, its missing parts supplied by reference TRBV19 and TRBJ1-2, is DGGITQSPKYLFRKEGQNVTLSCEQNLNHDAMYWYRQDPGQGLRLIYYSQIVNDFQKGDIAEGYSVSREKKESFPLTVTSAQKNPTAFYLCASKETGGAGYGYTFGSGTRLTVV.

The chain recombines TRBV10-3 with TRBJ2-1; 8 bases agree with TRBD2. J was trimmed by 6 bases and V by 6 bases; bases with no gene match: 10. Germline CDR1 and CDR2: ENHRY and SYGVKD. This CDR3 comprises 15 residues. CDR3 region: CAISPSLAGSNEQFF. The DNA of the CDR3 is TGTGCCATCAGCCCCTCCTTAGCGGGAAGCAATGAGCAGTTCTTC.

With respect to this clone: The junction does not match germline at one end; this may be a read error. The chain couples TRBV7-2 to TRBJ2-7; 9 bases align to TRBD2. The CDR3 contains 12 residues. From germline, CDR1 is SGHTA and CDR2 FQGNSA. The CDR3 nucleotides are TGTGCCAGCAGCCTAGCGGGAAGGGAGCAGTACTTC. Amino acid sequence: CASSLAGREQYF.

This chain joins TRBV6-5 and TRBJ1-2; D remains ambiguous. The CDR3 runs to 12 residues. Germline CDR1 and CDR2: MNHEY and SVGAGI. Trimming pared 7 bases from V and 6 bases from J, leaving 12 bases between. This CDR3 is CASTTPGNGYTF. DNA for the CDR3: TGTGCCAGCACGACCCCGGGAAATGGCTACACCTTC.

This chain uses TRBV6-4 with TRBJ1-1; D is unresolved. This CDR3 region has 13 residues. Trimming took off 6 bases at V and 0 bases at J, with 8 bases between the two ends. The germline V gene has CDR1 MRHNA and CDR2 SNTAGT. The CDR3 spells CASRATVNTEAFF. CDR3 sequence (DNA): TGTGCCAGCAGGGCGACGGTGAACACTGAAGCTTTCTTT.

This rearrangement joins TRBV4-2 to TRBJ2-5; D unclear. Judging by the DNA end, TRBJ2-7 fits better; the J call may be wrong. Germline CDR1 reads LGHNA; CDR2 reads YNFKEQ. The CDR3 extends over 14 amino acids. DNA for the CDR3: TGTGCCAGCAGCCAATCGAGTACCTCCTACGAGCAGTACTTC. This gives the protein CASSQSSTSYEQYF.

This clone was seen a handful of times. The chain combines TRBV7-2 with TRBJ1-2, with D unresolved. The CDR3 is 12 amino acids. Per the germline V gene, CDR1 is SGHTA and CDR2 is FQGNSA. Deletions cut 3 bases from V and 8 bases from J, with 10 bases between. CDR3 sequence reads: CASSFNPRGYTF. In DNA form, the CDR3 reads TGTGCCAGCAGCTTCAATCCCCGGGGCTACACCTTC.

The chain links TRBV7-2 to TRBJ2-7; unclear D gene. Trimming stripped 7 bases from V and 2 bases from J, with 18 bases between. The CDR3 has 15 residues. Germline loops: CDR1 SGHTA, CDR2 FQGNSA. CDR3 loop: CASNRASANAYEQYF. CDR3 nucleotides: TGTGCCAGCAACCGGGCCTCGGCTAACGCCTACGAGCAGTACTTC.

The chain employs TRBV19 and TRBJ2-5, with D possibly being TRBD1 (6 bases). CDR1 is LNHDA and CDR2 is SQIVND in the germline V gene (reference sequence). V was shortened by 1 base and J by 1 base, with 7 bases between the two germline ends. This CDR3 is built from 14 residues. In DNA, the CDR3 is TGTGCCAGTAGTATAGGGACAGCCCAAGAGACCCAGTACTTC. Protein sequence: CASSIGTAQETQYF.

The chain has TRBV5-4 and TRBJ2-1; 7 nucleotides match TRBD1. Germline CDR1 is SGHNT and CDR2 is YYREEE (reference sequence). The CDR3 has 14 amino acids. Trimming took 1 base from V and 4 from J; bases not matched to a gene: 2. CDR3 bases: TGTGCCAGCAGCTTGAGGGGGCCATACAATGAGCAGTTCTTC. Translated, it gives CASSLRGPYNEQFF. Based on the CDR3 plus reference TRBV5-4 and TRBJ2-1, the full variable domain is ETGVTQSPTHLIKTRGQQVTLRCSSQSGHNTVSWYQQALGQGPQFIFQYYREEENGRGNFPPRFSGLQFPNYSSELNVNALELDDSALYLCASSLRGPYNEQFFGPGTRLTVL.

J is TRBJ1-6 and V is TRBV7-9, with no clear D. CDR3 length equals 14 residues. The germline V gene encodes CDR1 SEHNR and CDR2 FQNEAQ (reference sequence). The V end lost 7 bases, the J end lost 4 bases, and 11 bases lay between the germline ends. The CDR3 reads CASKQEQYNSPLHF. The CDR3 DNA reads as TGTGCCAGCAAGCAGGAACAATATAATTCACCCCTCCACTTT.

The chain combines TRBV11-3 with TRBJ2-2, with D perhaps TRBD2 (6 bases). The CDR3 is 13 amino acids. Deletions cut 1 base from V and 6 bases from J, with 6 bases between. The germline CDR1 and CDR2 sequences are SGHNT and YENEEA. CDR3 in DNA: TGTGCCAGCAGCTTAGGGGAGGCCGGGGAGCTGTTTTTT. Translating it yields CASSLGEAGELFF.

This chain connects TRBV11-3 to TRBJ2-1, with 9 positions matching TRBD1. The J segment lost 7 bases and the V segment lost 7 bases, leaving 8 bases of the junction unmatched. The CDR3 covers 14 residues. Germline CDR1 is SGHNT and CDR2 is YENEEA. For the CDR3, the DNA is TGTGCCAGCACCTTTGACGGACAGGGGAATGAGCAGTTCTTC. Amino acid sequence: CASTFDGQGNEQFF.

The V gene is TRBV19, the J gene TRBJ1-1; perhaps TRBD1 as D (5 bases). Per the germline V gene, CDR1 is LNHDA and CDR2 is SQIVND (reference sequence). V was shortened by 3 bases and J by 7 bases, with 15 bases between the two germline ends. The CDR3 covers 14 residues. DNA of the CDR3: TGTGCCAGTAGTATGGGGCGGCGGTCCTTTGAAGCTTTCTTT. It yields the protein CASSMGRRSFEAFF.